A single sample gave rise to the 15 T cell receptor beta chains below, sequenced in a study of identical twins. TCRdb processed the 5' RACE reads anew with MiXCR; each CDR3 protein has one entry. The sample has approximately 500,000 distinct CDR3 sequences; approximately 14% are singletons. These same records also appear under a second study, on yellow fever vaccine responses in identical twins.

Input material: CD4+ T cells sorted from blood. These receptors came from a woman aged 18-30 years in good health.

The chain uses TRBV28 and TRBJ1-2; D remains unclear. V was cut by 6 bases and J by 3 bases, with 14 bases left in between. Per the germline V gene, CDR1 is MDHEN and CDR2 is SYDVKM. The CDR3 sequence is 14 residues long. DNA of the CDR3: TGTGCCAGCAGGAGGAATTGGGAGTACTATGGCTACACCTTC. Residues: CASRRNWEYYGYTF.

This clonotype was observed a handful of times. The chain recombines TRBV5-1 with TRBJ2-1; 12 bases match TRBD2. Looked up from germline, CDR1 is SGHRS and CDR2 is YFSETQ. Germline trimming cut 5 bases from V and 7 bases from J; bases unmatched to any gene: 4. This CDR3 contains 14 residues. CDR3 nucleotide sequence: TGCGCCAGCAGGCCGACTAGCGGGAGTAATGAGCAGTTCTTC. It translates to CASRPTSGSNEQFF.

This clonotype was seen repeatedly, ten times or more. The rearrangement links TRBV7-8 to TRBJ2-7, with a weak D call TRBD2 (5 bases). The CDR3 loop spans 14 amino acids. Per the germline V gene, CDR1 is SGHVS and CDR2 is FQNEAQ. Trimming removed 8 bases at V and 7 bases at J, with 21 bases between. CDR3 loop: CASRRASGLGEQYF. CDR3 in DNA: TGTGCCAGCCGGCGAGCATCGGGGTTGGGAGAGCAGTACTTC.

The rearrangement links TRBV5-1 to TRBJ2-7; D call uncertain. V gave up 4 bases and J gave up 6 bases, with 17 bases separating them. The CDR3 is 14 residues long. The germline V gene has CDR1 SGHRS and CDR2 YFSETQ. CDR3 in DNA: TGCGCCAGCAGCCTGAACGTTCACCCCGGCGAGCAGTACGTC. Amino acid sequence: CASSLNVHPGEQYV.

This chain links TRBV29-1 with TRBJ2-5; D perhaps matches TRBD1 (5 bases). Per germline, CDR1 SQVTM and CDR2 ANQGSEA. V lost 5 bases to trimming and J lost 3 bases, with 16 bases between them. The CDR3 covers 14 residues. The CDR3 loop reads CSVPDRQPEETQYF. Written as DNA, the CDR3 is TGCAGCGTTCCCGACCGACAGCCAGAAGAGACCCAGTACTTC. The full variable domain, completed using reference TRBV29-1 and TRBJ2-5, is SAVISQKPSRDICQRGTSLTIQCQVDSQVTMMFWYRQQPGQSLTLIATANQGSEATYESGFVIDKFPISRPNLTFSTLTVSNMSPEDSSIYLCSVPDRQPEETQYFGPGTRLLVL.

At least ten counts were recorded for this clonotype. The rearrangement links TRBV5-1 to TRBJ2-2, with a weak D call TRBD2 (6 bases). The V end was cut by 3 bases, the J end by 4 bases, with 19 bases between. CDR1 SGHRS and CDR2 YFSETQ come from the germline V gene. This CDR3 is built from 17 residues. Written as DNA, the CDR3 is TGCGCCAGCAGCTCCACTAGCCAGACGTTCGGCACCGGGGAGCTGTTTTTT. It specifies CASSSTSQTFGTGELFF.

Only a few counts were recorded for this clonotype. The V gene is TRBV5-1, the J gene TRBJ1-1, with D possibly being TRBD1 (6 bases). From germline, CDR1 is SGHRS and CDR2 YFSETQ. The length of the CDR3 is 15 residues. Deletions cut 4 bases from V and 0 bases from J, with 13 bases between. For the CDR3, the DNA is TGCGCCAGCAGCGGGATGGGACAAATGAACACTGAAGCTTTCTTT. Encoded protein: CASSGMGQMNTEAFF.

The chain is built from TRBV6-1 and TRBJ2-7; 7 bases map to TRBD1. The CDR3 is 12 amino acids. The V gene end was trimmed by 6 bases and the J gene end by 7 bases; junction bases not matched to a gene: 6. Germline V gene lookup returns CDR1 MNHNS and CDR2 SASEGT. CDR3 nucleotide sequence: TGTGCCAGCAGAGAGGGGGCGAAAGAGCAGTACGTC. It yields the protein CASREGAKEQYV.

V gene TRBV6-5 combines with J gene TRBJ1-2; tentative D call: TRBD1 (6 bases). Trimming took 4 bases from V and 0 from J, leaving 15 bases between them. The germline gives CDR1 MNHEY, CDR2 SVGAGI. This CDR3 has 16 amino acids. This CDR3 is CASSLGGGSSNYGYTF. The CDR3 DNA reads as TGTGCCAGCAGTTTAGGGGGGGGGTCGTCTAACTATGGCTACACCTTC.

The chain links TRBV15 to TRBJ2-4; no firm D call. CDR3 length: 14 residues. Germline lookup yields CDR1 LNHNV and CDR2 YYDKDF (reference sequence). Deletions cut 7 bases from V and 2 bases from J, with 12 bases between. In DNA, the CDR3 is TGTGCCACCAACACCGGGCAATCCAAAAACATTCAGTACTTC. It yields the protein CATNTGQSKNIQYF.

CDR3 region: CASSQEGYGYTF. The CDR3 region has the DNA TGCGCCAGCAGCCAAGAGGGATATGGCTACACCTTC. This chain uses TRBV4-1 with TRBJ1-2, with no clear D. The CDR3 loop spans 12 amino acids. V was trimmed by 0 bases and J by 5 bases, leaving 4 bases between them. Per the germline V gene, CDR1 is MGHRA and CDR2 is YSYEKL.

This clonotype was seen ten or more times. The chain joins TRBV5-1 to TRBJ1-1; D is perhaps TRBD1 (5 bases). Germline CDR1 reads SGHRS; CDR2 reads YFSETQ. CDR3 length equals 13 residues. Trimming pared 6 bases from V and 6 bases from J, leaving 15 bases between. The CDR3: CASKLSGPAEAFF. The CDR3 bases are TGCGCCAGCAAGTTATCGGGACCGGCTGAAGCTTTCTTT.

V and J are TRBV6-5 and TRBJ2-3; unclear D gene. This CDR3 spans 14 amino acids. Germline assignment: CDR1 MNHEY and CDR2 SVGAGI. Trimming removed 2 bases from V and 6 bases from J, with 12 bases in between. The CDR3 reads CASSYRRSDDTQYF. The CDR3 coding sequence is TGTGCCAGCAGTTACCGTAGATCAGACGATACGCAGTATTTT.

This clonotype was seen more than once but under ten times. The rearrangement links TRBV6-1 to TRBJ1-1, with TRBD1 identical over 7 bases. This CDR3 comprises 17 residues. The germline V gene encodes CDR1 MNHNS and CDR2 SASEGT. The trim removed 7 bases at V and 3 bases at J, leaving 17 bases unmatched. CDR3: CASNLRPRGRKDTEAFF. The CDR3 bases are TGTGCCAGCAACCTACGACCAAGGGGGCGCAAGGACACTGAAGCTTTCTTT.

This clonotype has more than one count but fewer than ten. The chain has TRBV5-1 and TRBJ2-1; 8 nucleotides match TRBD1. Germline V CDR1 and CDR2: SGHRS, YFSETQ. V gave up 5 bases and J gave up 5 bases; unmatched junction bases: 9. The CDR3 length is 15 residues. The CDR3 DNA sequence: TGCGCCAGCAGTGCCCAGGGGGCACCCCACAATGAGCAGTTCTTC. The encoded protein is CASSAQGAPHNEQFF.